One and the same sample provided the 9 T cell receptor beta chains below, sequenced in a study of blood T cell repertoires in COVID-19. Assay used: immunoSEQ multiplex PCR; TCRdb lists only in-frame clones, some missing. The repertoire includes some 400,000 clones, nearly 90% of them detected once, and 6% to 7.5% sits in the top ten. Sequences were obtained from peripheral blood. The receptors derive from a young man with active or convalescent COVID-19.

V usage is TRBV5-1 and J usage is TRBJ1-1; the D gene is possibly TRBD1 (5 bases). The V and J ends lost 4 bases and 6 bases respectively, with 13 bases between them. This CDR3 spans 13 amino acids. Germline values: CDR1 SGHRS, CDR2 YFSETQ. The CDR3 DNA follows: TGCGCCAGCAGCGACCCCGGGGGATCTGAAGCTTTCTTT. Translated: CASSDPGGSEAFF.

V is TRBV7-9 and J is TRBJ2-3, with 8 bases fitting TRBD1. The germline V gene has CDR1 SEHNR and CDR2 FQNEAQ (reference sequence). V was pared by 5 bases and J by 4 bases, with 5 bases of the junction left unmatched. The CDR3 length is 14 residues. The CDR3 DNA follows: TGTGCCAGCAGCAAGGACAGGGTATCAGATACGCAGTATTTT. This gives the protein CASSKDRVSDTQYF. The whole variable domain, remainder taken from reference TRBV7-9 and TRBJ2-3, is DTGVSQNPRHKITKRGQNVTFRCDPISEHNRLYWYRQTLGQGPEFLTYFQNEAQLEKSRLLSDRFSAERPKGSFSTLEIQRTEQGDSAMYLCASSKDRVSDTQYFGPGTRLTVL.

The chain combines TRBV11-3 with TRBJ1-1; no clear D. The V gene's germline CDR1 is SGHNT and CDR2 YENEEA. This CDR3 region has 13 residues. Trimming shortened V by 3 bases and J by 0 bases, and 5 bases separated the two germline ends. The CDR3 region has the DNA TGTGCCAGCAGCTTTTCCGTGAACACTGAAGCTTTCTTT. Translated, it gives CASSFSVNTEAFF.

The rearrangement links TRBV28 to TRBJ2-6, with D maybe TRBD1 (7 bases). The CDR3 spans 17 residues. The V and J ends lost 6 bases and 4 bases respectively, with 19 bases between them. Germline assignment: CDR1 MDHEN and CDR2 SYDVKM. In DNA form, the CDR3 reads TGTGCCAGCAGCCCGGTTCAGGGGGGAGGAGGGGCCAACGTCCTGACTTTC. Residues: CASSPVQGGGGANVLTF.

CDR3 bases: TGTGCCAGCAGCCAAACGACTCGGGTAGCGGGAGCAGCAGATACGCAGTATTTT. Amino acids: CASSQTTRVAGAADTQYF. The V gene is TRBV7-2, the J gene TRBJ2-3; 9 nucleotides agree with TRBD2. The length of the CDR3 is 18 residues. Germline-derived CDR1 and CDR2 are SGHTA and FQGNSA. V gave up 5 bases and J gave up 4 bases; unmatched junction bases: 16.

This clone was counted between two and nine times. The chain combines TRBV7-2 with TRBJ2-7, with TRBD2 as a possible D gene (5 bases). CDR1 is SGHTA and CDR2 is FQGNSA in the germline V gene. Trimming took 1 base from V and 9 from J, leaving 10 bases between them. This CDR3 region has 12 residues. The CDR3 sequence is CASSLEAGGQYF. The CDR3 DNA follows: TGTGCCAGCAGCTTAGAGGCGGGTGGGCAGTACTTC.

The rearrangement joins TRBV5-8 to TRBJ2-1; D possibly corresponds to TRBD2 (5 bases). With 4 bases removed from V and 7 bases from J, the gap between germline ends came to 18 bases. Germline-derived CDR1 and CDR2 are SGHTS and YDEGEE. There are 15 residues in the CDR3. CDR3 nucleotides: TGTGCCAGCAGCGTAACTAGGTATCCGGAAAATGAGCAGTTCTTC. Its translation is CASSVTRYPENEQFF.

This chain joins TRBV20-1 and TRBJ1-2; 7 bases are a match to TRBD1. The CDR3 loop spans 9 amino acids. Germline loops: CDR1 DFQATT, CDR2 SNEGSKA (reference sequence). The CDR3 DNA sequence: TGCAACAGGGGCTATGGCTACACCTTC. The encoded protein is CNRGYGYTF.

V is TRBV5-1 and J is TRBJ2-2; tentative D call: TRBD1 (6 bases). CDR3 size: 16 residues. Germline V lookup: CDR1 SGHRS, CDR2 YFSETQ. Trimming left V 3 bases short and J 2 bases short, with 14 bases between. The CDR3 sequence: CASSSGTTFNTGELFF. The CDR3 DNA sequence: TGCGCCAGCAGCTCCGGGACAACGTTTAACACCGGGGAGCTGTTTTTT.